What follows are 20 T cell receptor beta chains derived from one specimen sequenced in a study of monozygotic twins with cystic fibrosis. Sequencing used immunoSEQ multiplex PCR; TCRdb keeps in-frame clones, though not all of them. The sample records about 36,000 clones, over 75% being singletons. The sample comprised blood. The receptor set was obtained from a girl under 10 years old with cystic fibrosis.

This sequence joins TRBV5-4 and TRBJ2-7; no clear D. The CDR3 covers 14 residues. CDR1 and CDR2 from the germline V gene are SGHNT and YYREEE (reference sequence). V lost 4 bases to trimming and J lost 4 bases, with 15 bases between them. CDR3 coding DNA: TGTGCCAGCAGCCGCGGCCTCGACGGGTACGAGCAGTACTTC. Encoded protein: CASSRGLDGYEQYF.

The chain carries TRBV9 and TRBJ1-1; weak D call: TRBD1 (6 bases). This CDR3 comprises 15 residues. With 1 base removed from V and 2 bases from J, the gap between germline ends came to 12 bases. The germline gives CDR1 SGDLS, CDR2 YYNGEE. In nucleotides, the CDR3 is TGTGCCAGCAGCGTAACAGGGACGGGAAACACTGAAGCTTTCTTT. This codes for CASSVTGTGNTEAFF.

This clone was counted between two and nine times. The chain combines TRBV29-1 with TRBJ1-1; D gene uncertain. This CDR3 spans 13 amino acids. Germline V lookup: CDR1 SQVTM, CDR2 ANQGSEA. V gave up 3 bases and J gave up 1 base, with 9 bases separating them. This CDR3 reads CSVDIRGNTEAFF. DNA for the CDR3: TGCAGCGTTGATATTCGGGGGAACACTGAAGCTTTCTTT.

A single count supports this clone. The DNA for the CDR3 is TGTGCCAGCAGCATCCGGACAGGGGGAGTCCAAGAGCAGTACTTC. Protein: CASSIRTGGVQEQYF. This rearrangement joins TRBV5-4 to TRBJ2-7; 10 bases are shared with TRBD1. Trimming took 4 bases from V and 7 from J; bases not matched to a gene: 11. The CDR3 is 15 residues long. The germline CDR1 and CDR2 sequences are SGHNT and YYREEE (reference sequence).

V is TRBV7-9 and J is TRBJ2-2; 9 positions match TRBD2. V trimming: 5 bases; J trimming: 6 bases; junction bases outside the gene matches: 1. The CDR3 contains 13 residues. Germline CDR1 SEHNR, CDR2 FQNEAQ (reference sequence). CDR3 in DNA: TGTGCCAGCAGCACTAGCGGGCCCGGGGAGCTGTTTTTT. It is translated as CASSTSGPGELFF.

This clone was recorded once. The J gene is TRBJ1-5, the V gene TRBV2; the D gene is possibly TRBD1 (6 bases). Between the trimmed V and J ends, which lost 6 bases and 5 bases, there was a span of 17 bases. In germline, CDR1 is SNHLY, CDR2 FYNNEI. The CDR3 loop spans 15 amino acids. The CDR3 DNA reads as TGTGCCAGCAGACACGCGGGGACATCCGATCAGCCCCAGCATTTT. Its translation: CASRHAGTSDQPQHF. The full variable domain, its missing parts supplied by reference TRBV2 and TRBJ1-5, is EPEVTQTPSHQVTQMGQEVILRCVPISNHLYFYWYRQILGQKVEFLVSFYNNEISEKSEIFDDQFSVERPDGSNFTLKIRSTKLEDSAMYFCASRHAGTSDQPQHFGDGTRLSIL.

The gene calls are TRBV15 and TRBJ2-1; D is unresolved. Germline V gene lookup returns CDR1 LNHNV and CDR2 YYDKDF (reference sequence). The CDR3 totals 12 residues. V lost 3 bases to trimming and J lost 3 bases, with 3 bases between them. CDR3: CATSRLYNEQFF. The DNA for the CDR3 is TGTGCCACCAGCAGGCTCTACAATGAGCAGTTCTTC.

The chain is built from TRBV9 and TRBJ2-3; no clear D gene. Germline CDR1 SGDLS, CDR2 YYNGEE. Trimming took off 0 bases at V and 2 bases at J, with 10 bases between the two ends. The CDR3 consists of 15 residues. The CDR3 reads CASSVDSHNTDTQYF. CDR3 DNA sequence: TGTGCCAGCAGCGTAGACAGCCACAACACAGATACGCAGTATTTT.

This clone has just one count. The CDR3 protein is CASSRAGTGELFF. The CDR3 nucleotides read TGTGCCAGCTCACGTGCGGGGACCGGGGAGCTGTTTTTT. The V and J genes are TRBV18 and TRBJ2-2; D might be TRBD2 (6 bases). V was cut by 4 bases and J by 5 bases, with 8 bases left in between. Germline V gives CDR1 KGHSH, CDR2 LQKENI. The CDR3 has 13 amino acids.

J is TRBJ2-1 and V is TRBV27, with D perhaps matching TRBD2 (5 bases). The CDR3 sequence is 16 residues long. The germline V and J ends were trimmed by 6 bases and 4 bases, with 19 bases remaining between them. CDR1 and CDR2 (germline): MNHEY, SMNVEV (reference sequence). The CDR3 sequence is CASRDWGRLNYNEQFF. The CDR3 region has the DNA TGTGCCAGCAGGGACTGGGGAAGGCTAAATTACAATGAGCAGTTCTTC.

V and J are TRBV11-3 and TRBJ1-1, with no clear D. The CDR3 has 13 amino acids. Germline V gene sequence: CDR1 SGHNT, CDR2 YENEEA. V lost 3 bases and J lost 0, with 5 bases in between. The CDR3 loop is CASSFTVNTEAFF. The CDR3 nucleotides read TGTGCCAGCAGCTTTACAGTGAACACTGAAGCTTTCTTT. Together with reference TRBV11-3 and TRBJ1-1, the CDR3 gives the full variable domain: EAGVVQSPRYKIIEKKQPVAFWCNPISGHNTLYWYLQNLGQGPELLIRYENEEAVDDSQLPKDRFSAERLKGVDSTLKIQPAELGDSAVYLCASSFTVNTEAFFGQGTRLTVV.

This sequence joins TRBV7-2 and TRBJ1-2; 7 bases align to TRBD1. Unmatched junction bases numbered 13, after V lost 5 bases and J lost 4 bases. CDR3 length equals 16 residues. Germline values: CDR1 SGHTA, CDR2 FQGNSA. CDR3 DNA sequence: TGTGCCAGCAGCATCATATCCCGGGACAGTCTCTATGGCTACACCTTC. As protein: CASSIISRDSLYGYTF.

This clone was detected only once. V and J are TRBV29-1 and TRBJ2-2; 7 bases match TRBD1. Germline CDR1 is SQVTM and CDR2 is ANQGSEA. J lost 2 bases, V lost 7 bases, and 7 bases had no gene match. The CDR3 has 14 amino acids. The CDR3 protein is CSAKTGANTGELFF. Here the CDR3 DNA reads TGCAGCGCAAAAACAGGGGCCAACACCGGGGAGCTGTTTTTT.

The rearrangement joins TRBV7-9 to TRBJ1-2; D not certain. CDR3 size: 14 residues. CDR1 is SEHNR, CDR2 FQNEAQ, per germline (reference sequence). Trimming stripped 3 bases from V and 4 bases from J, with 12 bases between. CDR3 in amino acids: CASSFLIPGYGYTF. The CDR3 DNA reads as TGTGCCAGCAGCTTTCTGATCCCGGGCTATGGCTACACCTTC. The full variable domain, with the rest looked up from reference TRBV7-9 and TRBJ1-2, is DTGVSQNPRHKITKRGQNVTFRCDPISEHNRLYWYRQTLGQGPEFLTYFQNEAQLEKSRLLSDRFSAERPKGSFSTLEIQRTEQGDSAMYLCASSFLIPGYGYTFGSGTRLTVV.

The chain has TRBV7-9 and TRBJ2-7, with TRBD1 matching over 9 bases. Germline V lookup: CDR1 SEHNR, CDR2 FQNEAQ (reference sequence). The CDR3 extends over 15 amino acids. J gave up 0 bases and V 3 bases, and 3 bases lay outside the gene matches. The CDR3 region has the DNA TGTGCCAGCAGCTTGGGGACAGGGCCCTCCTACGAGCAGTACTTC. This codes for CASSLGTGPSYEQYF.

This clone came up once. The chain carries TRBV6-5 and TRBJ1-4; D unresolved. Trimming took 7 bases from V and 6 from J, leaving 15 bases between them. This CDR3 spans 14 amino acids. Germline lookup yields CDR1 MNHEY and CDR2 SVGAGI. The CDR3 loop is CASISTAIDEKLFF. In DNA form, the CDR3 reads TGTGCCAGCATCTCTACAGCTATAGATGAAAAACTGTTTTTT.

This chain connects TRBV6-5 to TRBJ1-2, with TRBD1 as a possible D gene (5 bases). The germline CDR1 and CDR2 sequences are MNHEY and SVGAGI. V was cut by 3 bases and J by 5 bases, with 19 bases left in between. The CDR3 has 16 residues. Written as DNA, the CDR3 is TGTGCCAGCAGTTATGGACGGACGGGGACCCTATATGGCTACACCTTC. It codes for CASSYGRTGTLYGYTF.

The gene calls are TRBV19 and TRBJ2-7; tentative D call: TRBD1 (5 bases). Germline V CDR1 and CDR2: LNHDA, SQIVND (reference sequence). This CDR3 contains 15 residues. Trimming shortened V by 5 bases and J by 2 bases, and 16 bases separated the two germline ends. The CDR3 region has the DNA TGTGCCAGTAGTGCCGCATGGACAAAAACCTACGAGCAGTACTTC. As protein: CASSAAWTKTYEQYF. The whole variable domain, filled in from reference TRBV19 and TRBJ2-7, reads DGGITQSPKYLFRKEGQNVTLSCEQNLNHDAMYWYRQDPGQGLRLIYYSQIVNDFQKGDIAEGYSVSREKKESFPLTVTSAQKNPTAFYLCASSAAWTKTYEQYFGPGTRLTVT.

The CDR3 DNA sequence: TGTGCCAGCAGTGTCGGGGTACGGGAGCAGTACTTC. Encoded protein: CASSVGVREQYF. The rearrangement uses TRBV6-1 and TRBJ2-7; weak D call: TRBD2 (5 bases). V lost 4 bases and J lost 7, with 11 bases in between. Germline lookup yields CDR1 MNHNS and CDR2 SASEGT. The CDR3 length is 12 residues.

This chain connects TRBV27 to TRBJ2-6; D call uncertain. Germline CDR1 reads MNHEY; CDR2 reads SMNVEV (reference sequence). CDR3 size: 14 residues. V was clipped by 8 bases and J by 1 base, with 9 bases between them. The chain's CDR3 is CASGGISGANVLTF. CDR3 bases: TGTGCCAGCGGCGGTATTTCTGGGGCCAACGTCCTGACTTTC.